A single sample is the source of the 18 T cell receptor beta chains below, sequenced in a study of cytotoxic CD8 clonotypes in ibrutinib-treated CLL. TCRdb keeps only in-frame clones here, not all; method: immunoSEQ multiplex PCR. The table lists over 110,000 clones, approximately 90% of them singletons. The source was PBMCs, collected after 12 months of ibrutinib treatment. These receptors were obtained from a human donor with chronic lymphocytic leukemia.

The V call is TRBV12-5, the J call TRBJ2-5; a weak D match, TRBD2 (6 bases). V lost 5 bases and J lost 5, with 12 bases in between. The CDR3 length is 13 residues. Germline CDR1 reads LGHNT; CDR2 reads FRNRAP. CDR3 amino acids: CASGREPGETQYF. CDR3 in DNA: TGTGCTAGTGGTCGGGAGCCGGGGGAGACCCAGTACTTC.

The genes are TRBV18 and TRBJ2-2, with TRBD2 matching 11 bases. Germline CDR1 reads KGHSH; CDR2 reads LQKENI. V lost 4 bases, J lost 5 bases, and 3 bases stayed unmatched. The CDR3 has 15 residues. Here the CDR3 reads CASSLAGGPTGELFF. For the CDR3, the DNA is TGTGCCAGCTCACTAGCGGGAGGGCCAACCGGGGAGCTGTTTTTT.

The rearrangement links TRBV19 to TRBJ2-1; TRBD2 aligns across 7 bases. The CDR3 totals 16 residues. After removal of 5 bases from V and 4 bases from J, the junction contained 11 bases not matched to a gene. Germline V gives CDR1 LNHDA, CDR2 SQIVND (reference sequence). CDR3 sequence (DNA): TGTGCCAGTAGTCCGCTCAGCGGGATGGGGTACAATGAGCAGTTCTTC. Translating gives CASSPLSGMGYNEQFF.

This rearrangement joins TRBV18 to TRBJ2-7; 11 bases line up with TRBD2. Per germline, CDR1 KGHSH and CDR2 LQKENI. The V gene end was trimmed by 0 bases and the J gene end by 2 bases; junction bases not matched to a gene: 3. CDR3 length: 16 residues. CDR3 nucleotides: TGTGCCAGCTCACCACCGGGACTAGCGGCCGCCTACGAGCAGTACTTC. It yields the protein CASSPPGLAAAYEQYF.

The chain combines TRBV19 with TRBJ2-6; weak D call: TRBD2 (6 bases). V lost 7 bases and J lost 4, with 23 bases in between. This CDR3 is 18 amino acids long. The germline V gene has CDR1 LNHDA and CDR2 SQIVND (reference sequence). The CDR3 DNA is TGTGCCAGTATGCAGTGGCCATCCCCCCGGGGGGGGGCCAACGTCCTGACTTTC. This encodes CASMQWPSPRGGANVLTF.

The V and J genes are TRBV10-3 and TRBJ2-7; D unclear. The germline gives CDR1 ENHRY, CDR2 SYGVKD. Deletions cut 4 bases from V and 5 bases from J, with 12 bases between. The CDR3 contains 13 residues. CDR3 DNA: TGTGCCATCAGTGGAGATAATGGGAACGAGCAGTACTTC. As protein: CAISGDNGNEQYF.

The gene calls are TRBV2 and TRBJ2-7; D perhaps matches TRBD2 (5 bases). V lost 7 bases to trimming and J lost 3 bases, with 16 bases between them. The germline CDR1 and CDR2 sequences are SNHLY and FYNNEI. This CDR3 contains 14 residues. DNA for the CDR3: TGTGCCAGCACCAAGGGAGTGGATATCTACGAGCAGTACTTC. Translation gives CASTKGVDIYEQYF.

This rearrangement joins TRBV28 to TRBJ1-2; D call uncertain. The CDR3 is made up of 12 amino acids. Germline V gives CDR1 MDHEN, CDR2 SYDVKM. Trimming cost V 7 bases and J 4 bases, with 10 bases left between them. The CDR3 DNA reads as TGTGCCAGCAACCAGGCTTTCTATGGCTACACCTTC. This codes for CASNQAFYGYTF.

The V gene is TRBV13, the J gene TRBJ1-1; the match to TRBD1 covers 7 bases. Germline V lookup: CDR1 PRHDT, CDR2 FYEKMQ (reference sequence). This CDR3 comprises 15 residues. Trimming at V came to 5 bases and at J to 4 bases, leaving 10 bases not matched to a gene. CDR3 in amino acids: CASSRTTGAATEAFF. CDR3 DNA sequence: TGTGCCAGCAGCCGAACTACAGGGGCGGCCACTGAAGCTTTCTTT.

The chain couples TRBV2 to TRBJ1-2; no clear D gene. This CDR3 is built from 11 residues. The germline V gene has CDR1 SNHLY and CDR2 FYNNEI. Trimming cost V 6 bases and J 5 bases, with 7 bases left between them. DNA for the CDR3: TGTGCCAGCAGATCCGAGTATGGCTACACCTTC. It yields the protein CASRSEYGYTF.

The chain carries TRBV11-2 and TRBJ2-7, with D possibly being TRBD1 or TRBD2 (5 bases each). The germline gives CDR1 SGHAT, CDR2 FQNNGV. This CDR3 has 14 amino acids. V was pared by 4 bases and J by 2 bases, with 12 bases between. This CDR3 is CASSSTWDAYEQYF. CDR3 nucleotides: TGTGCCAGCAGCTCCACCTGGGACGCCTACGAGCAGTACTTC.

This chain links TRBV6-5 with TRBJ2-1; D is uncertain. The ends were cut back, 2 bases at V and 10 bases at J, with 9 bases in the middle. This CDR3 contains 12 residues. CDR1 is MNHEY and CDR2 is SVGAGI in the germline V gene. CDR3 DNA sequence: TGTGCCAGCAGTTACACGCGACGGGAGCAGTTCTTC. It yields the protein CASSYTRREQFF.

The gene calls are TRBV27 and TRBJ2-7, with TRBD2 identical over 7 bases. The CDR3 has 14 residues. CDR1 is MNHEY and CDR2 is SMNVEV in the germline V gene (reference sequence). V lost 8 bases and J lost 9; bases outside the gene matches: 16. The CDR3 is CASATFGRTEGQYF. The CDR3 DNA follows: TGTGCCAGCGCCACCTTCGGGAGGACTGAAGGGCAGTACTTC.

The rearrangement links TRBV5-5 to TRBJ2-1; the match to TRBD1 covers 8 bases. V shed 2 bases, J shed 4 bases, and the junction held 2 bases outside the gene matches. Germline CDR1 SGHKS, CDR2 YYEKEE (reference sequence). CDR3 length equals 14 residues. DNA for the CDR3: TGTGCCAGCAGCTTCACAGGGGGTTACAATGAGCAGTTCTTC. Its translation is CASSFTGGYNEQFF.

A single count supports this clone. V gene TRBV7-3 combines with J gene TRBJ2-1; 7 nucleotides agree with TRBD2. Germline V gene data show CDR1 as SGHTA and CDR2 as FQGTGA. The CDR3 is made up of 14 amino acids. V trimming: 7 bases; J trimming: 3 bases; junction bases outside the gene matches: 6. The CDR3 nucleotides are TGTGCCAGCACGCTAGCGGAGCGCTACAATGAGCAGTTCTTC. Its protein product is CASTLAERYNEQFF.

The chain joins TRBV7-2 to TRBJ2-1; no definite D call. From germline, CDR1 is SGHTA and CDR2 FQGNSA. This CDR3 comprises 14 residues. The V end was cut by 2 bases, the J end by 0 bases, with 5 bases between. The CDR3 nucleotides read TGTGCCAGCAGCTTATCTAGCTCCTACAATGAGCAGTTCTTC. It is translated as CASSLSSSYNEQFF. The full variable domain, rest sourced from reference TRBV7-2 and TRBJ2-1, is GAGVSQSPSNKVTEKGKDVELRCDPISGHTALYWYRQSLGQGLEFLIYFQGNSAPDKSGLPSDRFSAERTGGSVSTLTIQRTQQEDSAVYLCASSLSSSYNEQFFGPGTRLTVL.

The rearrangement uses TRBV7-2 and TRBJ1-2; the D is unclear. CDR1 SGHTA and CDR2 FQGNSA come from the germline V gene. This CDR3 is built from 15 residues. V dropped 1 base and J dropped 4 bases, with 13 bases sitting between them. The CDR3 loop is CASSLEQTTIYGYTF. CDR3 in DNA: TGTGCCAGCAGCTTAGAACAGACGACAATCTATGGCTACACCTTC. The full variable domain, rest sourced from reference TRBV7-2 and TRBJ1-2, is GAGVSQSPSNKVTEKGKDVELRCDPISGHTALYWYRQSLGQGLEFLIYFQGNSAPDKSGLPSDRFSAERTGGSVSTLTIQRTQQEDSAVYLCASSLEQTTIYGYTFGSGTRLTVV.

The chain links TRBV10-1 to TRBJ2-5; TRBD1 agrees at 10 bases. From germline, CDR1 is WNHNN and CDR2 SYGVQD (reference sequence). The CDR3 loop spans 15 amino acids. J was trimmed by 4 bases and V by 3 bases; bases with no gene match: 5. CDR3 bases: TGCGCCAGCAGTGACGCGACAGGGGGCTTAGAGACCCAGTACTTC. It is translated as CASSDATGGLETQYF.